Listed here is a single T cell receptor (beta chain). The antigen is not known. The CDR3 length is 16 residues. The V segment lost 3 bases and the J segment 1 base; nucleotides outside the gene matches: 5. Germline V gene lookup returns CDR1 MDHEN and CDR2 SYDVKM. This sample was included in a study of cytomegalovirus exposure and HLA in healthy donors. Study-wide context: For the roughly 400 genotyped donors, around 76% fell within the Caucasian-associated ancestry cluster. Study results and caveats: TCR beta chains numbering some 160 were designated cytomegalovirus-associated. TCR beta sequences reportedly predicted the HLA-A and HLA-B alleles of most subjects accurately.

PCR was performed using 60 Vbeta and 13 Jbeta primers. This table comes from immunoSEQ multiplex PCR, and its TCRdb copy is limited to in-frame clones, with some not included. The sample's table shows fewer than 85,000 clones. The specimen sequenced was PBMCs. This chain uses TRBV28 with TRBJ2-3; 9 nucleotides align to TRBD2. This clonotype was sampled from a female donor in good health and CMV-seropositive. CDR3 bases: TGTGCCAGCAGTTTGGTAGCGGGAGCAGGCACAGATACGCAGTATTTT. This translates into CASSLVAGAGTDTQYF.